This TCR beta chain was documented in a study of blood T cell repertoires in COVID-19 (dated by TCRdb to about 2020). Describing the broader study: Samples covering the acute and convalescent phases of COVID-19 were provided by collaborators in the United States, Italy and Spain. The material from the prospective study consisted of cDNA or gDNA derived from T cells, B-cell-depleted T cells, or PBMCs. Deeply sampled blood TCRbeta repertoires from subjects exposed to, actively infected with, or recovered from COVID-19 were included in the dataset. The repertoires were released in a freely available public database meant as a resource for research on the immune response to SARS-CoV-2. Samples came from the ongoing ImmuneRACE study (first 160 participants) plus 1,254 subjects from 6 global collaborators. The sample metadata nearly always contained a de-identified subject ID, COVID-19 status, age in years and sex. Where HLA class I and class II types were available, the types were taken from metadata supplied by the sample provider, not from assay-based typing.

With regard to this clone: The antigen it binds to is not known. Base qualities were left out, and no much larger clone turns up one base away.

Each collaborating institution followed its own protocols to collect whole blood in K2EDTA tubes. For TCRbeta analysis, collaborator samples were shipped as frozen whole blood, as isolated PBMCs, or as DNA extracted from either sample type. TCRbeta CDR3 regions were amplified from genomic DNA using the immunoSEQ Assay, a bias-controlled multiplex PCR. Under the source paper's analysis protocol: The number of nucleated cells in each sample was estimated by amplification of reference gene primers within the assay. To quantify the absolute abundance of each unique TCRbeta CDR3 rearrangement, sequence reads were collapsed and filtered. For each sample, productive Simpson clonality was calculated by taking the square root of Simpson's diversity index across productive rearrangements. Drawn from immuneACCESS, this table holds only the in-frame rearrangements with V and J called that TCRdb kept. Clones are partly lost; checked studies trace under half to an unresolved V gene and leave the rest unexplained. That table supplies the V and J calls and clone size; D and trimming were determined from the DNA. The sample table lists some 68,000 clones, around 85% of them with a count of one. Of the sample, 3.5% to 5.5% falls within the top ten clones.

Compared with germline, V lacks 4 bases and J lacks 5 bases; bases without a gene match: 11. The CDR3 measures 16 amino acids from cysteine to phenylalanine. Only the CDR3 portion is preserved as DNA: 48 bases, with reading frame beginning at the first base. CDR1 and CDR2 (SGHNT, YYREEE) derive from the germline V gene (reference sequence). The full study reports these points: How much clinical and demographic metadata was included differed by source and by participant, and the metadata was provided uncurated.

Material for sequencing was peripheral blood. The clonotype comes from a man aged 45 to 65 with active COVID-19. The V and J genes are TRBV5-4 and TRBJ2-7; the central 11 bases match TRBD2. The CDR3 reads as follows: CASSQRLAGQMDEQYF. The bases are TGTGCCAGCAGCCAAAGACTAGCGGGACAGATGGACGAGCAGTACTTC.